The clone carrying this T cell receptor (beta chain) was observed a handful of times. What it binds is not known. The V gene lost 1 base and the J gene lost 3 bases, with 6 bases spanning the gap. From germline, CDR1 is SGHVS and CDR2 FNYEAQ. This CDR3 has 14 residues. The entry originates in a study of T cell repertoires in cytomegalovirus infection. Study context: Epitope selection comprised recently identified HLA-C-restricted CMV epitopes and well-studied HLA-B-restricted CMV epitopes. Study outcomes and limitations: CMV carriers having the relevant HLA were flagged by cumulative public TCR beta family frequency.

Using its own MiXCR run on the reads, TCRdb lists one record per CDR3 protein. The sample shows roughly 920,000 distinct CDR3 sequences, approximately 33% of them seen only once. The chain has TRBV7-6 and TRBJ2-2; D not resolved. The receptor comes from a human donor in good health (CMV status not recorded). Some clones in this sample may be carry-over from other donors' samples. Sequencing used cultured CD8+ T cells from PBMCs, obtained from culture after CMV antigen stimulation. CDR3 in amino acids: CASSLGPDTGELFF. In DNA, the CDR3 is TGTGCCAGCAGCTTAGGCCCCGACACCGGGGAGCTGTTTTTT.